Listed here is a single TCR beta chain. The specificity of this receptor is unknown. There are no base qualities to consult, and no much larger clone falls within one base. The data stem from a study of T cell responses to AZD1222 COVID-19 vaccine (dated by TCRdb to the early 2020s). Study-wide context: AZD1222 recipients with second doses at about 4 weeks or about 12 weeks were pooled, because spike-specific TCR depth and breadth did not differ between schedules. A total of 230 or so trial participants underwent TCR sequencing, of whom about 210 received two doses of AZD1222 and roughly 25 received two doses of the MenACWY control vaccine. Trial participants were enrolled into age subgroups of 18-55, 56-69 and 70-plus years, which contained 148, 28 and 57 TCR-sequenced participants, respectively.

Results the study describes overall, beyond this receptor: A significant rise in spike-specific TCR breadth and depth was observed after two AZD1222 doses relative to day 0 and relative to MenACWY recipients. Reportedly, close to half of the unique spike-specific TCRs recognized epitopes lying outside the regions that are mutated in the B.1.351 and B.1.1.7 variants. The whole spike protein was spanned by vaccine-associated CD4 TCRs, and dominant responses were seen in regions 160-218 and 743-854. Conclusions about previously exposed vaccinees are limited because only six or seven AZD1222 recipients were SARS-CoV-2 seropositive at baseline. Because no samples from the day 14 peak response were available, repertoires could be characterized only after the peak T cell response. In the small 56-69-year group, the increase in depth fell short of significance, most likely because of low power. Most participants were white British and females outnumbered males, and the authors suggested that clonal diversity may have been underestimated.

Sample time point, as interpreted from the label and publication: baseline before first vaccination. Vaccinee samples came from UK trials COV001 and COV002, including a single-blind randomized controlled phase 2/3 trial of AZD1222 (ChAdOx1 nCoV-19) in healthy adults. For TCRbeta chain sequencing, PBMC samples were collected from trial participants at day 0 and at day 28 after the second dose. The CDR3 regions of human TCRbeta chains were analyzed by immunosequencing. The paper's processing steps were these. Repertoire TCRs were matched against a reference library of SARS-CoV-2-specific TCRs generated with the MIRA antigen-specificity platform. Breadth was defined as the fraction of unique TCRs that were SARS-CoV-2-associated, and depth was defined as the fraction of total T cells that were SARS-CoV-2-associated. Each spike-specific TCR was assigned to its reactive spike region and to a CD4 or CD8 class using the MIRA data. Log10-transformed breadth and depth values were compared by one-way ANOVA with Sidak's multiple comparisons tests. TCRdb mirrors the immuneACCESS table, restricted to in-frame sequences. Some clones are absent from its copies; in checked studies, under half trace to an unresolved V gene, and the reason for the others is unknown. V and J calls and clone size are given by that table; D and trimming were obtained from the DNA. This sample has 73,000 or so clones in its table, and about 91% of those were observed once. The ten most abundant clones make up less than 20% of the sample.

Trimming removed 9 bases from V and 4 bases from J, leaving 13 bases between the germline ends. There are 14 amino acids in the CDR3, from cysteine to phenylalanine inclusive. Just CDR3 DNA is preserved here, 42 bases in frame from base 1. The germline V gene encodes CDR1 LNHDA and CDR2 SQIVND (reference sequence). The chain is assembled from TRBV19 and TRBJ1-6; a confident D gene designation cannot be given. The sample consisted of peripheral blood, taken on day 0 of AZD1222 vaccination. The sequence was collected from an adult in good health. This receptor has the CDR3 CASGKPPYNSPLHF. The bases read TGTGCCAGCGGAAAGCCACCATATAATTCACCCCTCCACTTT.